The sample holds a few counts of the clone carrying this T cell receptor beta chain. Antigen specificity is unknown. Recently diagnosed hyperthyroidism of less than 2 months' duration affected patients aged 18 to 65. Initially, at the first diagnosis of hyperthyroidism and before any ophthalmopathy symptoms, blood was sampled. This sample was included in a study of T cells in Graves' hyperthyroidism and ophthalmopathy. Regarding the study as a whole: The majority of expanded thyroid clonotypes above 0.001 also appeared in blood.

RNA transcripts were the template for amplifying TCR beta CDR3 regions. Researchers ran a first-round RT-PCR on the TCR CDR3 using the HTBI primer set. TCRdb reprocessed the multiplex PCR reads via MiXCR and lists one record per CDR3 protein. Of 250,000 to 300,000 distinct CDR3 sequences listed, approximately 14% are singletons. The germline CDR1 and CDR2 sequences are GTSNPN and SVGIG (reference sequence). The V gene lost 1 base and the J gene lost 3 bases, with 16 bases spanning the gap. The CDR3 spans 15 residues. The specimen was blood. The J gene is TRBJ2-7, the V gene TRBV30, with D possibly being TRBD2 (6 bases). The source of this sequence is a woman aged 40 to 50 with Graves' hyperthyroidism that later progressed to Graves' ophthalmopathy. The CDR3 reads CAWSDGGSLFYEQYF. CDR3 DNA: TGTGCCTGGAGTGACGGAGGGAGCCTATTCTACGAGCAGTACTTC.